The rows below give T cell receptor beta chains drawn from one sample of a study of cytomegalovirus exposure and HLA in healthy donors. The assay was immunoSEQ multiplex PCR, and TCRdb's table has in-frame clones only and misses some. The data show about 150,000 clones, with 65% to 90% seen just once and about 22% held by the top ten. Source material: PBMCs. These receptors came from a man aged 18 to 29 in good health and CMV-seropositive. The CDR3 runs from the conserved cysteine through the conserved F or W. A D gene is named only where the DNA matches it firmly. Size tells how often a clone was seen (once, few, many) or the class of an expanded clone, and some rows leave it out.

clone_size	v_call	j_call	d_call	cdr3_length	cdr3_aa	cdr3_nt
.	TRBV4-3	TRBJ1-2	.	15	CASSQVLQVVYGYTF	TGCGCCAGCAGCCAAGTGTTGCAGGTCGTCTATGGCTACACCTTC
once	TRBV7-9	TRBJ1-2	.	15	CASSLSGGGSYGYTF	TGTGCCAGCAGCCTATCGGGTGGGGGCAGCTATGGCTACACCTTC
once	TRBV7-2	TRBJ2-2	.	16	CASSLEGFRRTGELFF	TGTGCCAGCAGCTTAGAGGGGTTCCGGCGGACCGGGGAGCTGTTTTTT
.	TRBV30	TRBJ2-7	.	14	CAWRADSNSYEQYF	TGTGCCTGGAGAGCCGACAGTAATTCCTACGAGCAGTACTTC
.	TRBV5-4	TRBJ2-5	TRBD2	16	CASSLYGREGRETQYF	TGTGCCAGCAGCTTGTATGGTCGGGAGGGCAGAGAGACCCAGTACTTC
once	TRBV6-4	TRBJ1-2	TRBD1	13	CASSATGDYGYTF	TGTGCCAGCAGTGCGACAGGGGACTATGGCTACACCTTC
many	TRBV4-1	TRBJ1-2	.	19	CASSQPTGRRRKGDYGYTF	TGCGCCAGCAGCCAACCAACAGGGCGGAGAAGGAAAGGGGACTATGGCTACACCTTC
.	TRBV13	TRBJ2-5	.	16	CASSNTQDREGETQYF	TGTGCCAGCAGCAACACGCAGGACAGGGAGGGGGAGACCCAGTACTTC
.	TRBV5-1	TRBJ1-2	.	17	CASSLDSSITLRYGYTF	TGCGCCAGCAGCTTGGACAGCTCAATAACTCTTAGATATGGCTACACCTTC
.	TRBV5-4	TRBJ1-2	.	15	CASSRPWGSNYGYTF	TGTGCCAGCAGCCGCCCCTGGGGCAGCAACTATGGCTACACCTTC
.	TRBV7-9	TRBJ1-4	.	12	CASSSPGEKLFF	TGTGCCAGCAGCTCCCCGGGGGAAAAACTGTTTTTT
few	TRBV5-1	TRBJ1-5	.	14	CASSPDTGNQPQHF	TGCGCCAGCAGCCCCGACACGGGCAATCAGCCCCAGCATTTT
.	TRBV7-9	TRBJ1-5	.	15	CASSLAWQNNQPQHF	TGTGCCAGCAGCTTAGCATGGCAGAACAATCAGCCCCAGCATTTT
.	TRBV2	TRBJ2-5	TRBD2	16	CASSELLAGGLETQYF	TGTGCCAGCAGTGAACTACTAGCGGGGGGGCTAGAGACCCAGTACTTC
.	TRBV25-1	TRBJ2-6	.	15	CASSDSGTGANVLTF	TGTGCCAGCAGTGATTCAGGGACTGGGGCCAACGTCCTGACTTTC
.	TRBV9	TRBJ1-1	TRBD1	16	CASSYRTGGGYTEAFF	TGTGCCAGCAGCTATAGGACAGGGGGCGGGTATACTGAAGCTTTCTTT
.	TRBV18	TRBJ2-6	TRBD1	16	CASSQQGASGANVLTF	TGTGCCAGCTCACAACAGGGGGCATCTGGGGCCAACGTCCTGACTTTC
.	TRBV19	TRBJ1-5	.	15	CASSREGRVRQPQHF	TGTGCCAGTAGTAGGGAGGGCAGGGTAAGACAGCCCCAGCATTTT
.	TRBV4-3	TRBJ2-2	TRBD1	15	CASSPGTGYTGELFF	TGCGCCAGCAGCCCGGGGACAGGGTACACCGGGGAGCTGTTTTTT
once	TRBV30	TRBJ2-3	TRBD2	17	CAWSGTTGLAIADTQYF	TGTGCCTGGAGTGGGACCACGGGACTAGCGATAGCAGATACGCAGTATTTT
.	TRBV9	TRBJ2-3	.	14	CASSGRTPTDTQYF	TGTGCCAGCAGCGGTCGGACACCCACAGATACGCAGTATTTT
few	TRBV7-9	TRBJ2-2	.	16	CASRSAGEGYTGELFF	TGTGCCAGCAGATCCGCAGGGGAAGGTTATACCGGGGAGCTGTTTTTT
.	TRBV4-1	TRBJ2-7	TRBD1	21	CASSHPVRGQGFAGSSYEQYF	TGCGCCAGCAGCCACCCCGTACGCGGACAGGGGTTTGCGGGGAGCTCCTACGAGCAGTACTTC
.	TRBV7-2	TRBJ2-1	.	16	CASSLAPWGGQNEQFF	TGTGCCAGCAGCTTAGCTCCCTGGGGGGGGCAGAATGAGCAGTTCTTC
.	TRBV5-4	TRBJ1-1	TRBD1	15	CASSPTGTGNTEAFF	TGTGCCAGCAGTCCCACCGGGACAGGGAACACTGAAGCTTTCTTT
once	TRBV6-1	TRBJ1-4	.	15	CASSELGGYEEKLFF	TGTGCCAGCAGTGAATTGGGGGGGTACGAAGAAAAACTGTTTTTT
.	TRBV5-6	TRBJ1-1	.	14	CASSRGREGTEAFF	TGTGCCAGCAGCCGCGGCAGGGAGGGCACTGAAGCTTTCTTT
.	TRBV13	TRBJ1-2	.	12	CASSLSNYGYTF	TGTGCCAGCAGCCTTTCCAACTATGGCTACACCTTC
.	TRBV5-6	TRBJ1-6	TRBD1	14	CASSSDRGNSPLHF	TGTGCCAGCAGCTCGGACAGGGGGAATTCACCCCTCCACTTT
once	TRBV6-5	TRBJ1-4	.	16	CASSLWRKGRKGKLFF	TGTGCCAGCAGTTTGTGGAGGAAAGGTCGGAAAGGAAAACTGTTTTTT
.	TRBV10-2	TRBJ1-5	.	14	CASSESGVDQPQHF	TGCGCCAGCAGTGAGTCCGGTGTCGATCAGCCCCAGCATTTT
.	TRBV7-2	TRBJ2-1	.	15	CASSPDRAGYNEQFF	TGTGCCAGCAGCCCTGACAGGGCGGGGTACAATGAGCAGTTCTTC
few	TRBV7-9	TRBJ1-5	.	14	CASSQGGGPTAQHF	TGTGCCAGCAGTCAAGGGGGGGGTCCCACGGCCCAGCATTTT
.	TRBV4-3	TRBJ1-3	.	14	CASSQLDRGNTIYF	TGCGCCAGCAGCCAACTCGACAGGGGAAACACCATATATTTT
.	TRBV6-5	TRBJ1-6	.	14	CASTDDIRGPPLHF	TGTGCCAGCACCGATGACATTAGGGGCCCACCCCTCCACTTT
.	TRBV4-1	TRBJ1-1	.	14	CASSKPGKNTEAFF	TGCGCCAGCAGCAAGCCGGGAAAGAACACTGAAGCTTTCTTT
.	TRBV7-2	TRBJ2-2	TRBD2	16	CASSLMVLAGTGELFF	TGTGCCAGCAGCTTAATGGTATTAGCGGGCACCGGGGAGCTGTTTTTT
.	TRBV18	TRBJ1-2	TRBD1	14	CASSRGQGGSGYTF	TGTGCCAGCTCACGGGGACAGGGTGGAAGTGGCTACACCTTC
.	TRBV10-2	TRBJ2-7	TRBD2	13	CASGTTAPYEQYF	TGCGCCAGTGGGACTACCGCCCCCTACGAGCAGTACTTC
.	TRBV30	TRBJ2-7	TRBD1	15	CAWSDGDRGLYEQYF	TGTGCCTGGAGTGACGGGGACAGGGGGCTTTACGAGCAGTACTTC
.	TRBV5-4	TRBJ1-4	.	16	CASSGAGKKGNEKLFF	TGTGCCAGCAGCGGGGCAGGGAAGAAGGGTAATGAAAAACTGTTTTTT
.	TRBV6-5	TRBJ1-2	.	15	CASSYETGSNYGYTF	TGTGCCAGCAGTTACGAAACGGGTTCGAACTATGGCTACACCTTC
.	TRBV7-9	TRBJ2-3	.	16	CASSPKGLASTDTQYF	TGTGCCAGCAGCCCCAAGGGGCTAGCGAGCACAGATACGCAGTATTTT
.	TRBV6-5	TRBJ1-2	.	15	CASSLTPRGAGGYTF	TGTGCCAGCAGTTTAACCCCTCGGGGGGCAGGTGGCTACACCTTC
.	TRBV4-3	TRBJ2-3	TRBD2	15	CASSQAAGGPDTQYF	TGCGCCAGCAGCCAAGCGGCGGGAGGGCCAGATACGCAGTATTTT
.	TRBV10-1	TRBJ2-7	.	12	CATTENPYEQYF	TGCGCCACCACAGAGAACCCCTACGAGCAGTACTTC
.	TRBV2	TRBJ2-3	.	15	CASSVRGRGTDTQYF	TGTGCCAGCAGTGTACGGGGGAGGGGGACAGATACGCAGTATTTT
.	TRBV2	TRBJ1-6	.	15	CASRTLGGVGSPLHF	TGTGCCAGCAGGACCTTGGGCGGGGTGGGATCACCCCTCCACTTT
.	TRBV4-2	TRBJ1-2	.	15	CASSQDSSRVYGYTF	TGTGCCAGCAGCCAAGATTCTTCCAGGGTCTATGGCTACACCTTC
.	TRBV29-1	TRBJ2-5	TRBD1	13	CSGTGLFQETQYF	TGCAGCGGGACAGGGCTTTTTCAAGAGACCCAGTACTTC
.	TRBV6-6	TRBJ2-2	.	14	CASSVTSFAGELFF	TGTGCCAGCAGTGTGACTAGTTTCGCCGGGGAGCTGTTTTTT
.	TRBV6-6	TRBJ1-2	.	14	CASTETQGNYGYTF	TGTGCCAGCACCGAGACTCAGGGAAACTATGGCTACACCTTC
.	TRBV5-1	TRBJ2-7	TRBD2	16	CASSLAGGVSSYEQYF	TGCGCCAGCAGCTTGGCCGGGGGGGTAAGCTCCTACGAGCAGTACTTC
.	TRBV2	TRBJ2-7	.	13	CASSVTGPYEQYF	TGTGCCAGCAGTGTCACAGGGCCCTACGAGCAGTACTTC
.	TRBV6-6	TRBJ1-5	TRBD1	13	CATTGQLNQPQHF	TGTGCCACCACGGGACAGTTAAATCAGCCCCAGCATTTT
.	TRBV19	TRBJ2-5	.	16	CASSSSGILLLETQYF	TGTGCCAGTAGTTCCTCCGGGATCCTTTTGCTGGAGACCCAGTACTTC